This T cell receptor beta chain was captured by sequencing in a study of control samples from healthy donors and cancer patients. This clone was counted between two and nine times. CDR1 is LNHDA, CDR2 SQIVND, per germline (reference sequence). Trimming cost V 5 bases and J 0 bases; bases outside gene matches: 7. The CDR3 extends over 16 amino acids. The table came from immunoSEQ multiplex PCR; TCRdb's copy has only in-frame clones and leaves some out. The sample gives 60,000 to 65,000 clones, 85% of which show up once; roughly 6% is in the top ten. The source is a man aged 40-49 years in good health. Input material: blood. J is TRBJ2-4 and V is TRBV19, with 7 positions matching TRBD1. This CDR3 is CASSPPTGLAKNIQYF. DNA of the CDR3: TGTGCCAGTAGTCCCCCGACAGGGCTAGCCAAAAACATTCAGTACTTC. Complete variable domain (other parts from reference TRBV19 and TRBJ2-4): DGGITQSPKYLFRKEGQNVTLSCEQNLNHDAMYWYRQDPGQGLRLIYYSQIVNDFQKGDIAEGYSVSREKKESFPLTVTSAQKNPTAFYLCASSPPTGLAKNIQYFGAGTRLSVL.